The next 7 T cell receptor beta chains were all read from a single sample in a study of Graves' ophthalmopathy and Graves' hyperthyroidism. The TCR beta CDR3 regions underwent amplification from RNA transcripts. HTBI primers served in a first-round RT-PCR, which a second-round multiplex PCR followed. One entry per CDR3 protein results from TCRdb running MiXCR on the multiplex PCR reads. The data contain over 500,000 distinct CDR3 sequences, 22% of them seen just once; the ten biggest clones take up approximately 6.5%. What was sequenced was peripheral blood. All receptors derive from a woman between 18 and 30 years old with stable Graves' hyperthyroidism. Some clones in this sample may be carry-over from other donors' samples.

This clonotype was picked up many times. This chain links TRBV2 with TRBJ1-5, with 9 nucleotides matching TRBD1. V dropped 4 bases and J dropped 7; count of bases not matched to a gene: 11. The CDR3 sequence is 16 residues long. The germline V gene encodes CDR1 SNHLY and CDR2 FYNNEI. The CDR3 DNA is TGTGCCAGCAGTGCGGGACAGGGTCAGAACGGCCAGCCCCAGCATTTT. It yields the protein CASSAGQGQNGQPQHF.

The V gene is TRBV20-1, the J gene TRBJ2-7; 12 bases are shared with TRBD1. Germline CDR1 and CDR2: DFQATT and SNEGSKA (reference sequence). There are 16 residues in the CDR3. V shed 4 bases and J 6 bases; nucleotides not matched to a gene: 13. This chain's CDR3 is CSATQTTGTGGGEQYF. The CDR3, as DNA: TGCAGTGCTACCCAGACAACCGGGACAGGGGGCGGCGAGCAGTACTTC.

A few counts support this clonotype. This may come from a read error, since a much larger clone is one base off. The conserved closing phenylalanine or tryptophan is absent in this CDR3, likely reflecting a read error. V is TRBV4-1 and J is TRBJ1-2, with unresolved D. The CDR3 runs to 14 residues. The ends were cut back, 1 base at V and 3 bases at J, with 9 bases in the middle. Germline assignment: CDR1 MGHRA and CDR2 YSYEKL. The CDR3 is CASSQAPVYYGYTV. The CDR3 DNA reads as TGCGCCAGCAGCCAAGCTCCAGTTTACTATGGCTACACCGTC.

This clonotype was counted at least ten times. The rearrangement joins TRBV6-4 to TRBJ2-2; 10 nucleotides match TRBD2. V lost 5 bases and J lost 4; bases outside the gene matches: 4. This CDR3 is 15 amino acids long. Germline V gene data show CDR1 as MRHNA and CDR2 as SNTAGT. The CDR3 nucleotides read TGTGCCAGCAGTCAGCGGGGGGGCAGCACCGGGGAGCTGTTTTTT. Translation: CASSQRGGSTGELFF.

Many counts were recorded for this clonotype. This chain uses TRBV18 with TRBJ2-5, with 7 bases matching TRBD1. The CDR3 contains 13 residues. Germline loops: CDR1 KGHSH, CDR2 LQKENI. The junction had 5 bases not matched to a gene; V was cut back by 5 bases and J by 5 bases. This chain's CDR3 is CASSTGQEETQYF. The CDR3 bases are TGTGCCAGCTCAACCGGACAGGAGGAGACCCAGTACTTC.

This clonotype has only a few counts. This chain joins TRBV4-1 and TRBJ2-5; 8 nucleotides align to TRBD2. V dropped 4 bases and J dropped 5; count of bases not matched to a gene: 3. This CDR3 comprises 13 residues. The germline V gene encodes CDR1 MGHRA and CDR2 YSYEKL. The CDR3 DNA follows: TGCGCCAGCAGCCGGGGACTAGTGGAGACCCAGTACTTC. Translated, it gives CASSRGLVETQYF.

The table lists this clonotype with many counts. This chain links TRBV28 with TRBJ1-1; D remains ambiguous. Trimming cost V 8 bases and J 4 bases, with 17 bases left between them. Germline assignment: CDR1 MDHEN and CDR2 SYDVKM. CDR3 length: 14 amino acids. CDR3 sequence (DNA): TGTGCCAGCTTACGACAACTAACGGGCACTGAAGCTTTCTTT. It codes for CASLRQLTGTEAFF.